This TCR beta chain was recorded in a study of blood T cells in healthy people across ages. Through a sample-barcoded 5' primer and a J-beta primer mix, a second PCR was run for roughly 6 to 12 cycles. Using its own MiXCR run on the 5' RACE reads, TCRdb lists one record per CDR3 protein. The table records fewer than 2 million distinct CDR3 sequences, around 42% of them present only once. After removal of 1 base from V and 1 base from J, the junction contained 8 bases not matched to a gene. Germline V gene data show CDR1 as SGHAT and CDR2 as FQDESV (reference sequence). CDR3 size: 18 residues. The rearrangement links TRBV11-1 to TRBJ2-1; 9 bases are shared with TRBD2. The clonotype was recovered from a human donor in good health. Sequenced input: blood. The CDR3 region has the DNA TGTGCCAGCAGCTTAGTGCCGCTAGCGGGGACATCCTACAATGAGCAGTTCTTC. Translation: CASSLVPLAGTSYNEQFF.